This T cell receptor beta chain was captured in a study of human T cells and chemical hapten exposure. The CDR3 sequence is 15 residues long. V lost 0 bases and J 4 bases, leaving 10 bases between the germline ends. Germline loops: CDR1 LGHNA, CDR2 YSLEER. Turning to this clonotype: Its cognate antigen is unknown.

Study-wide results and limits: The donors suffered from alopecia, so their immune response may not match that of healthy people.

Unique molecular identifiers were affixed to discrete cDNA molecules within the library. Methods used by the authors: The number of TCRs in each sample had a median of approximately 95,000 and spanned about 23,224 to 690,600. TCRdb re-derived calls from the RACE reads in MiXCR, one entry per CDR3 protein. TCRdb's processing, not the authors' own work, is the source of the V and J calls. This table has 25,000 to 30,000 distinct CDR3 sequences, 8% to 9.5% appearing once. As to time point: patch test 2, 6 weeks after DPC sensitization. Treatment described: therapeutic diphenylcyclopropenone sensitization with weekly scalp DPC. Ahead of applying each patch test, blood was sampled.

This sequence joins TRBV4-3 and TRBJ1-5; D unclear. The clonotype was recovered from a man aged 30-40 years with alopecia areata. Some clones in this sample may be carry-over from other donors' samples. The material sequenced was whole blood, taken in connection with sensitization to the hapten diphenylcyclopropenone (DPC). CDR3 coding DNA: TGCGCCAGCAGCCAAGAGATGGGGAAAAATCAGCCCCAGCATTTT. Its translation: CASSQEMGKNQPQHF.